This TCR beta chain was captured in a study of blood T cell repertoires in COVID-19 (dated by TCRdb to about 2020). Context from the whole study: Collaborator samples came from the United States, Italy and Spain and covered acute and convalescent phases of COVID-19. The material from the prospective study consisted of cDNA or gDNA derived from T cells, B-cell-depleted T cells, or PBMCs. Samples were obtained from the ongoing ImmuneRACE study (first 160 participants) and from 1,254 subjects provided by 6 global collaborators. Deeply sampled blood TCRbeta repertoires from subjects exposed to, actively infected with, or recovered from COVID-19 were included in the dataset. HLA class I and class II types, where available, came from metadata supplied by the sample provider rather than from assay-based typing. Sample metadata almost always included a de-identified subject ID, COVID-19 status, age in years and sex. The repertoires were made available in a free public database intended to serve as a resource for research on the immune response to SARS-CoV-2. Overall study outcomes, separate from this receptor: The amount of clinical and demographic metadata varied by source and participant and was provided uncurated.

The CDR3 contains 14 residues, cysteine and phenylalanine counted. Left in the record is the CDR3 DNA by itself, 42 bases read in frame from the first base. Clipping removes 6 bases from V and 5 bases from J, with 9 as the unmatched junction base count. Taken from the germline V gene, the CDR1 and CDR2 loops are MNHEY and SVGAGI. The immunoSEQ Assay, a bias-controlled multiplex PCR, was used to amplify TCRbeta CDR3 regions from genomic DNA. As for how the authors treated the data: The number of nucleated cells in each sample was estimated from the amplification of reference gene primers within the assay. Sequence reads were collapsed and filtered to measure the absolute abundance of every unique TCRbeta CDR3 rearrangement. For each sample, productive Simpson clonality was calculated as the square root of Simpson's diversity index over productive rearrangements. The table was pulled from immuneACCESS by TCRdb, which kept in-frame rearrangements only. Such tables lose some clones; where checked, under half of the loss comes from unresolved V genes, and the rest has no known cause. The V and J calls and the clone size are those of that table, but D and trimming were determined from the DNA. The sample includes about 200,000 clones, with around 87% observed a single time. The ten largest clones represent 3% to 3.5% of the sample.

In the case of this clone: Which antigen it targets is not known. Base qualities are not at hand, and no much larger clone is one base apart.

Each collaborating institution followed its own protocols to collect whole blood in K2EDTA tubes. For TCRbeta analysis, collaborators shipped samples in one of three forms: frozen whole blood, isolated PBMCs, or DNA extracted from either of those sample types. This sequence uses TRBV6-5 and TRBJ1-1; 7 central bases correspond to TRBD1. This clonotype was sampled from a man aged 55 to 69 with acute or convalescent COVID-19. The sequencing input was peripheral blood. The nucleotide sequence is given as TGTGCCAGCAGCGGTCGGGGCAGGGGGACTGAAGCTTTCTTT. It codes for CASSGRGRGTEAFF.